The clone carrying this T cell receptor beta chain was picked up one time. The antigen is undetermined. The CDR3 contains 15 residues. The germline gives CDR1 KGHSH, CDR2 LQKENI. Germline trimming cut 1 base from V and 5 bases from J; bases unmatched to any gene: 6. This specimen comes from a study of cytomegalovirus exposure and HLA in healthy donors. General study findings and limits: Relative to the roughly 690-donor mean, N-insertions were reportedly fewer in an Asian-associated ancestry cluster in a later analysis. Per published reports, the classifier diagnosed cytomegalovirus status with high specificity and sensitivity.

The PCR contained 60 Vbeta and 13 Jbeta primers. As processed by the authors: Later analysis identified tens of millions of unique TCR beta chains, about 12 million shared. Assay used: immunoSEQ multiplex PCR; TCRdb lists only in-frame clones, some missing. D and trimming were read from the DNA, whereas the V and J calls and clone size are those reported in that table. The sample carries roughly 180,000 clones, about 77% recorded once. There were likely unrecorded immune exposures, though donors were nominally healthy when sampled. J is TRBJ2-5 and V is TRBV18, with 8 positions matching TRBD2. The clonotype comes from a man aged 30 to 39 in good health and CMV-seronegative. The sequencing sample was made of PBMCs. CDR3 protein: CASSPRSGSGETQYF. DNA for the CDR3: TGTGCCAGCTCACCACGGAGCGGGAGTGGGGAGACCCAGTACTTC.